Sequencing of this T cell receptor beta chain was carried out in a study of T-cell reconstitution after alpha-beta-depleted transplantation in children. TCRbeta library preparation incorporated unique molecular identifiers. In TCRdb, the PCR reads were re-called with MiXCR into one record per CDR3 protein. The data contain approximately 93,000 distinct CDR3 sequences, roughly 8% of them singletons. Germline V gene sequence: CDR1 ENHRY, CDR2 SYGVKD. The CDR3 has 12 amino acids. Trimming took 6 bases from V and 3 from J, leaving 9 bases between them. Sequencing was performed on PBMCs from the stem cell graft donor, taken from the stem cell graft. The V and J genes are TRBV10-3 and TRBJ2-7; possible D gene TRBD1, 6 bases. This sequence was found in a human donor who donated a stem cell graft to a child with congenital amegakaryocytic thrombocytopenia. The CDR3 region has the DNA TGTGCCATCAGGACGGACAGCTACGAGCAGTACTTC. Translation: CAIRTDSYEQYF.